These T cell receptor beta chains were read from a single sample in a study of liver allograft versus peripheral blood T cells. TCRdb reprocessed the reads via MiXCR and lists one record per CDR3 protein. In the table there are about 8,300 distinct CDR3 sequences, around 19% of which are singletons. The receptors derive from a human patient who had a liver transplant. The graft donor may have given rise to some T cells. CDR3s include the opening cysteine and the closing phenylalanine or tryptophan. D genes are given only for firm matches. Clone size is given for some rows only: seen once, a few or many times, or a class if the clone is expanded.

V	D	size	J	DNA	CDR3
TRBV6-6	TRBD1	medium-sized	TRBJ1-5	TGTGCCAGCAGTACGGGACAGGGTGGGTCTAGCAATCAGCCCCAGCATTTT	CASSTGQGGSSNQPQHF
TRBV12-3/TRBV12-4	NA	NA	TRBJ2-2	TGTGCCAGAACGGACAATACGAACACCGGGGAGCTGTTTTTT	CARTDNTNTGELFF
TRBV6-5	NA	NA	TRBJ1-2	TGTGCCAGCAGTCGTGGGGAATCCTACCTCTTCTATGGCTACACCTTC	CASSRGESYLFYGYTF
TRBV19	NA	few	TRBJ1-6	TGTGCCAGTCGACATAGCTCCTATAATTCACCCCTCCACTTT	CASRHSSYNSPLHF
TRBV6-5	NA	few	TRBJ1-5	TGTGCCAGCAGTTACGGGCCCTATGGGAGCAATCAGCCCCAGCATTTT	CASSYGPYGSNQPQHF
TRBV27	NA	NA	TRBJ2-3	TGTGCCAGCAGTTTAAGGCAGAAACCAGATACGCAGTATTTT	CASSLRQKPDTQYF
TRBV19	TRBD1	few	TRBJ2-2	TGTGCCAGTAGTTCGTTCCGGGACAGGGAGAGGCCCGGGGAGCTGTTTTTT	CASSSFRDRERPGELFF
TRBV7-9	NA	medium-sized	TRBJ2-6	TGTGCCAGCAGCCAGAGGGCGTGGTCTGGGGCCAACGTCCTGACTTTC	CASSQRAWSGANVLTF
TRBV5-4	NA	medium-sized	TRBJ1-1	TGTGCCAGCAGCTTGAAGGAGGGAACCGAAGCTTTCTTT	CASSLKEGTEAFF
TRBV10-3	NA	few	TRBJ2-7	TGTGCCATCAGTGCTATGGGCTTGAGCTACGAGCAGTACTTC	CAISAMGLSYEQYF
TRBV13	TRBD1	medium-sized	TRBJ1-1	TGTGCCAGCAGCCTCTGGACAGGGGTGAACACTGAAGCTTTCTTT	CASSLWTGVNTEAFF
TRBV11-2	NA	NA	TRBJ1-1	TGTGCCAGCAGCTTCCCGTGGGGCATGAACACTGAAGCTTTCTTT	CASSFPWGMNTEAFF
TRBV27	NA	medium-sized	TRBJ1-2	TGTGCCAGCAGTTTAGGAGGGATACAAGGAGGCTACACCTTC	CASSLGGIQGGYTF
TRBV18	NA	medium-sized	TRBJ1-1	TGTGCCAGCTCTTACACAGGGCCGAACACTGAAGCTTTCTTT	CASSYTGPNTEAFF
TRBV14	NA	NA	TRBJ2-1	TGTGCCAGCAGCGGGCTCAGCTCCTACAATGAGCAGTTCTTC	CASSGLSSYNEQFF
TRBV29-1	NA	medium-sized	TRBJ1-3	TGCAGCGTTGAAAAGGACAGCCTCTCTGGAAACACCATATATTTT	CSVEKDSLSGNTIYF
TRBV19	NA	many	TRBJ1-5	TGTGCCAGTAGCTGGGATTCCCGAGATCAGCCCCAGCATTTT	CASSWDSRDQPQHF
TRBV7-2	NA	medium-sized	TRBJ1-4	TGTGCCAGCAGCTCCGACGGTAGTGGAGAAAAACTGTTTTTT	CASSSDGSGEKLFF
TRBV19	NA	few	TRBJ1-1	TGTGCCACTAGCCCTTGGGGGATCACTGAAGCTTTCTTT	CATSPWGITEAFF
TRBV27	NA	medium-sized	TRBJ1-1	TGTGCCAGCAGTTTAAGCCCGAACACTGAAGCTTTCTTT	CASSLSPNTEAFF
TRBV12-3/TRBV12-4	NA	NA	TRBJ1-1	TGTGCCAGCAGCTCCTGGGGGGGGAACACTGAAGCTTTCTTT	CASSSWGGNTEAFF
TRBV15	TRBD1	medium-sized	TRBJ1-2	TGTGCCACCAGCAGAATCAAGGACAGGGAACATGGCTACACCTTC	CATSRIKDREHGYTF
TRBV18	NA	medium-sized	TRBJ2-7	TGTGCCAGCTCCCCCGACCGACAGGCTGAGTACTTC	CASSPDRQAEYF
TRBV13	TRBD1	medium-sized	TRBJ1-6	TGTGCCAGCAGAACAGGGGACCCTAATTCACCCCTCCACTTT	CASRTGDPNSPLHF
TRBV20-1	NA	once	TRBJ2-1	TGCAGTGCTAGAGTCCTGTGGACAGAAAATGAGCAGTTCTTC	CSARVLWTENEQFF
TRBV10-2	NA	many	TRBJ1-5	TGCGCCAGCAGTTCGGACGGGAATCAGCCCCAGCATTTT	CASSSDGNQPQHF